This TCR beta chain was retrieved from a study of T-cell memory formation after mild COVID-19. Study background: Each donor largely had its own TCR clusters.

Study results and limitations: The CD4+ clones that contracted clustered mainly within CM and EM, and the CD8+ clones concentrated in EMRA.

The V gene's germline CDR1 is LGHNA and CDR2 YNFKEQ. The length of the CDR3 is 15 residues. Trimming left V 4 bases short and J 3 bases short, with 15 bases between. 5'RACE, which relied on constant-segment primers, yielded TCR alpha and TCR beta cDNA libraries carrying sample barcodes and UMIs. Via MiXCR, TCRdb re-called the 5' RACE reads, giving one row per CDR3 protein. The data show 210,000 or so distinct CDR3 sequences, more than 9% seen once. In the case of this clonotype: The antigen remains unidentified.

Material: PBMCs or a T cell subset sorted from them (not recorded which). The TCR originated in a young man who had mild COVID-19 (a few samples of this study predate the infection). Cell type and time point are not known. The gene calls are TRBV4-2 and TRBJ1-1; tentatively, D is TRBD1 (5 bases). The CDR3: CASSRRESGDTEAFF. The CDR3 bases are TGTGCCAGCAGCCGACGGGAGTCGGGGGACACTGAAGCTTTCTTT.